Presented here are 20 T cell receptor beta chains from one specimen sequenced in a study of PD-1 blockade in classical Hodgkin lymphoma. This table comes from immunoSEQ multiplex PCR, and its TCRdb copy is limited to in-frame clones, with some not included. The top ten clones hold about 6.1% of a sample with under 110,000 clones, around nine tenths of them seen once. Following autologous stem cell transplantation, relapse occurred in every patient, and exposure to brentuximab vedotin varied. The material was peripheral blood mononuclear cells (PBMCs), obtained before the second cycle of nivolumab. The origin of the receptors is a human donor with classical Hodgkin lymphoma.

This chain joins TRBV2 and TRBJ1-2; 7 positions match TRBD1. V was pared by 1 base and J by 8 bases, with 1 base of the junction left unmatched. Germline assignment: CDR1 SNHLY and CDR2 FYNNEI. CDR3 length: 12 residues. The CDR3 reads CASSEGRGGYTF. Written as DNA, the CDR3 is TGTGCCAGCAGTGAAGGCAGGGGGGGCTACACCTTC.

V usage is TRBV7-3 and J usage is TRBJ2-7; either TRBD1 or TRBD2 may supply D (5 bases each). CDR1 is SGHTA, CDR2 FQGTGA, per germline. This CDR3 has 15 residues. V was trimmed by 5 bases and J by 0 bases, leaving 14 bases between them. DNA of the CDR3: TGTGCCAGCAGCACGGGACGGTTGGACTCCTACGAGCAGTACTTC. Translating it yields CASSTGRLDSYEQYF.

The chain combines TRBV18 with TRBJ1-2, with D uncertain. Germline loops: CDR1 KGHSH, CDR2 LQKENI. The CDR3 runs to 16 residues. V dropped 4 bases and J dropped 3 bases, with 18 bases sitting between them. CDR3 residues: CASSQNPTRGHYGYTF. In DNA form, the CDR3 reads TGTGCCAGCTCACAGAATCCCACCCGGGGTCACTATGGCTACACCTTC.

The CDR3 reads CASSPRGRVVTEAFF. The CDR3 DNA reads TGTGCCAGCAGCCCCCGAGGCCGTGTGGTAACTGAAGCTTTCTTT. The chain carries TRBV11-2 and TRBJ1-1; D call uncertain. The CDR3 covers 15 residues. CDR1 and CDR2 from the germline V gene are SGHAT and FQNNGV. V dropped 5 bases and J dropped 5 bases, with 18 bases sitting between them.

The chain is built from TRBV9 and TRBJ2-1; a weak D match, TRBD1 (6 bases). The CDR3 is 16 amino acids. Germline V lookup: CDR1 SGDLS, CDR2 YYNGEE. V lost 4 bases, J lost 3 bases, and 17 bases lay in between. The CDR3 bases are TGTGCCAGCAGCATTCGCCGGGACACCTACTACAATGAGCAGTTCTTC. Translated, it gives CASSIRRDTYYNEQFF.

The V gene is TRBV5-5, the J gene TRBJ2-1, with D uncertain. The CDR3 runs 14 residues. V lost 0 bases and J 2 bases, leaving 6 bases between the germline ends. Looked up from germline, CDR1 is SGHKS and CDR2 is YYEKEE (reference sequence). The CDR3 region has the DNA TGTGCCAGCAGCTTGGCTACAGCCTACAATGAGCAGTTCTTC. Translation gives CASSLATAYNEQFF.

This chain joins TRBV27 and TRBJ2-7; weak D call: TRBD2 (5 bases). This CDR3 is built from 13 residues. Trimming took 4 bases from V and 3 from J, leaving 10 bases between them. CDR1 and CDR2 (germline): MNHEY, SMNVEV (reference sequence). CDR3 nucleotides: TGTGCCAGCAGTTACGACTACGGCTACGAGCAGTACTTC. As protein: CASSYDYGYEQYF.

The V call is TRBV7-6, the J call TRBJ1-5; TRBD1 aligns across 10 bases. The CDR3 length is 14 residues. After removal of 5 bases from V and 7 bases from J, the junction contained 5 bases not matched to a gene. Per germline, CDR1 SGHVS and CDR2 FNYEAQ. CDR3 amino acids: CASSNRDRGQPQHF. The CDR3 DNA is TGTGCCAGCAGCAACCGGGACAGGGGACAGCCCCAGCATTTT.

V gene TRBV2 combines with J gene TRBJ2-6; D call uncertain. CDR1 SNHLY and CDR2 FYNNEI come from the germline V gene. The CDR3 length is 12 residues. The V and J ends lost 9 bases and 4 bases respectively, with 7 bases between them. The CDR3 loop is CASTGGANVLTF. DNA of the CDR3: TGTGCCAGTACTGGGGGGGCCAACGTCCTGACTTTC. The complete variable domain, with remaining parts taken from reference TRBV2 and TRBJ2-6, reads EPEVTQTPSHQVTQMGQEVILRCVPISNHLYFYWYRQILGQKVEFLVSFYNNEISEKSEIFDDQFSVERPDGSNFTLKIRSTKLEDSAMYFCASTGGANVLTFGAGSRLTVL.

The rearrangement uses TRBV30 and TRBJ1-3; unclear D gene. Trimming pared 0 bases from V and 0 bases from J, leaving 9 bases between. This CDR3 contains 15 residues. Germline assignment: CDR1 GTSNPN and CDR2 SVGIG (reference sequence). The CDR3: CAWSVDSYSGNTIYF. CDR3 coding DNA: TGTGCCTGGAGTGTAGACTCCTACTCTGGAAACACCATATATTTT.

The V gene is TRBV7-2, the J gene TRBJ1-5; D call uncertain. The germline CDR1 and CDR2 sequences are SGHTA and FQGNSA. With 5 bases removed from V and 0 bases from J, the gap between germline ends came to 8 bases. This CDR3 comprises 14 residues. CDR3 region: CASSPFASNQPQHF. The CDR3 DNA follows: TGTGCCAGCAGCCCCTTTGCTAGCAATCAGCCCCAGCATTTT.

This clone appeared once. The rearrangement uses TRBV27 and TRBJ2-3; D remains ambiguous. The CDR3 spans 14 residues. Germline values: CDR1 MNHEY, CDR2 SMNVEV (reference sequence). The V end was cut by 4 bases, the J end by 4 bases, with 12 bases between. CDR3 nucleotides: TGTGCCAGCAGTTCCGTCTTTGAGGCAGATACGCAGTATTTT. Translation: CASSSVFEADTQYF.

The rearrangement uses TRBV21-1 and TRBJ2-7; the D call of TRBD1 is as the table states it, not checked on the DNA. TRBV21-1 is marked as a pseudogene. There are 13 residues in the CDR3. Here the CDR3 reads CASRGTGIYEQYF. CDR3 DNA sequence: TGTGCCAGCAGGGGGACAGGGATTTACGAGCAGTACTTC.

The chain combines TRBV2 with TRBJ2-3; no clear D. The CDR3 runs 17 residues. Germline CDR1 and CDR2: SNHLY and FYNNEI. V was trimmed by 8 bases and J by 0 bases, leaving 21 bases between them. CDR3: CASFGRSGQASTDTQYF. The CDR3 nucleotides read TGTGCCAGCTTTGGGCGTTCCGGTCAAGCTAGCACAGATACGCAGTATTTT.

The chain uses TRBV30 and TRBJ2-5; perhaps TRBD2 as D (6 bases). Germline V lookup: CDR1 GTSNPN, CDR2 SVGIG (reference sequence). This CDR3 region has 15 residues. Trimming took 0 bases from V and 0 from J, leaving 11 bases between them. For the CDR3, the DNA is TGTGCCTGGAGTGTTGCGGGGAAGTACCAAGAGACCCAGTACTTC. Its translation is CAWSVAGKYQETQYF.

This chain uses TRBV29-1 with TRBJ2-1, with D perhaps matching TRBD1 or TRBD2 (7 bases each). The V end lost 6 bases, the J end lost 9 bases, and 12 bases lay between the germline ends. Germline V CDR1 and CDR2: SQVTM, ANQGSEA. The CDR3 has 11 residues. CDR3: CSVFRGGEQFF. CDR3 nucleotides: TGCAGCGTCTTCAGGGGGGGTGAGCAGTTCTTC.

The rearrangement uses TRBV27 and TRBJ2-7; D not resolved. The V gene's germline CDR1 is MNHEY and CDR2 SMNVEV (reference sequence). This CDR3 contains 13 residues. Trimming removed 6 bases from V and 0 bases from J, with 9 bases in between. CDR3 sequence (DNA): TGTGCCAGCAGCATACAGAACTCCTACGAGCAGTACTTC. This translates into CASSIQNSYEQYF.

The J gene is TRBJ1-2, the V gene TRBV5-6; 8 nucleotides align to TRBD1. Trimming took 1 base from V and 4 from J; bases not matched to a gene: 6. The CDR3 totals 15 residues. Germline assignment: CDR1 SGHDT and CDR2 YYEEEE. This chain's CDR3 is CASSLKDREAYGYTF. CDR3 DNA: TGTGCCAGCAGCTTGAAGGACAGGGAGGCCTATGGCTACACCTTC.

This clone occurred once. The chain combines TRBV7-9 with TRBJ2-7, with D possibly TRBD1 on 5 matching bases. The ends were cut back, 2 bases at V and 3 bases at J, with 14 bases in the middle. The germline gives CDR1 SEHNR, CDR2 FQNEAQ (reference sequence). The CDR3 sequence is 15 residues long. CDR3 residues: CASSLFDRPNYEQYF. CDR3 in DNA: TGTGCCAGCAGCTTATTTGACAGACCGAACTACGAGCAGTACTTC.

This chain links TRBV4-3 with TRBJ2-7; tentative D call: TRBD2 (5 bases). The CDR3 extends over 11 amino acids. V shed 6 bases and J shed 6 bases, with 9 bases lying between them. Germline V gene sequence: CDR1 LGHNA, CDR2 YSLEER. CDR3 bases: TGCGCCAGCAGTAGCGAAGGCGAGCAGTACTTC. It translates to CASSSEGEQYF.